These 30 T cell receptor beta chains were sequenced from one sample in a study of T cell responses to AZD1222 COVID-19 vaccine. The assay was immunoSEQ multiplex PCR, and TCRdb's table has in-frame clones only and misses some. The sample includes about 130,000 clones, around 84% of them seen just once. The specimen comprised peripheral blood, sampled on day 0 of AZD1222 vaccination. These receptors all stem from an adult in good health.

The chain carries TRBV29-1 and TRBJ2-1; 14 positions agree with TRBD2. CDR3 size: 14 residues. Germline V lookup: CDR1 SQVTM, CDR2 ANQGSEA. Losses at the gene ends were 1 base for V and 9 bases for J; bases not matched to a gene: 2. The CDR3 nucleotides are TGCAGCGTTGAAGGGACTAGCGGGGGGTTTGAGCAGTTCTTC. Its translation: CSVEGTSGGFEQFF.

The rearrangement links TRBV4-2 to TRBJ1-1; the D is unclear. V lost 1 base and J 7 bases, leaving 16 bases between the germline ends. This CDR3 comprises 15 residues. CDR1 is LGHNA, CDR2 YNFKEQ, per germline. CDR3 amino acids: CASSQVGGGRIEAFF. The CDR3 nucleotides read TGTGCCAGCAGCCAAGTGGGAGGAGGAAGAATTGAAGCTTTCTTT.

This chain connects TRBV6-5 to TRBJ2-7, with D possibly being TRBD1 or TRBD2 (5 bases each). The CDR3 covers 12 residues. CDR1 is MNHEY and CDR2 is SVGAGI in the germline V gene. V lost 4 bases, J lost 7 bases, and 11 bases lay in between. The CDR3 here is CASSSGHREQYF. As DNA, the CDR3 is TGTGCCAGCAGTTCGGGGCACAGGGAGCAGTACTTC.

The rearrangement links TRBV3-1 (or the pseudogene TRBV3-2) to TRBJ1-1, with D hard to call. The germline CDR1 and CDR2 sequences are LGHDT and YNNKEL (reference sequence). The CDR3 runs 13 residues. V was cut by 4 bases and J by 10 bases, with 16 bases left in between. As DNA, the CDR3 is TGTGCCAGCAGCCGCACCATCGGCTCAGGAGCTTTCTTT. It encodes CASSRTIGSGAFF.

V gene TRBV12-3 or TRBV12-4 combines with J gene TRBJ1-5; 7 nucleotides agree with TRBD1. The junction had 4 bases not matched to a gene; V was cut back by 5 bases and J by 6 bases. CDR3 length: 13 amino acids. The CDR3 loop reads CASSLGGIQPQHF. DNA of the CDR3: TGTGCCAGCAGTCTAGGGGGCATTCAGCCCCAGCATTTT.

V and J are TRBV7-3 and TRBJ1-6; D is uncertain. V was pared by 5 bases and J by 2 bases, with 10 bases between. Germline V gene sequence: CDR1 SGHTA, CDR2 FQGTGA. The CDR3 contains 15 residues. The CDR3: CASSQSGTYNSPLHF. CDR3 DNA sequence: TGTGCCAGCAGCCAATCCGGCACCTATAATTCACCCCTCCACTTT. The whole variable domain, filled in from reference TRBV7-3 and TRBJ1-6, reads GAGVSQTPSNKVTEKGKYVELRCDPISGHTALYWYRQSLGQGPEFLIYFQGTGAADDSGLPNDRFFAVRPEGSVSTLKIQRTERGDSAVYLCASSQSGTYNSPLHFGNGTRLTVT.

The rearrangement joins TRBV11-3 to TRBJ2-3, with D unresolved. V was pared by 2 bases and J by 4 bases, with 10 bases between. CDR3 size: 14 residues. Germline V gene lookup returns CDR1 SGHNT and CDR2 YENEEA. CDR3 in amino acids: CASSLSLEADTQYF. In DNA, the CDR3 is TGTGCCAGCAGCTTAAGTCTCGAGGCAGATACGCAGTATTTT.

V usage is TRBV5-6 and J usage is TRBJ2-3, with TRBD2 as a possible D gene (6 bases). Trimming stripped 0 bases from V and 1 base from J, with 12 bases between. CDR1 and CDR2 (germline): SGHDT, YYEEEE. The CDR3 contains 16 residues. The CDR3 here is CASSLVGGARTDTQYF. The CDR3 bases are TGTGCCAGCAGCTTGGTAGGCGGGGCCCGCACAGATACGCAGTATTTT.

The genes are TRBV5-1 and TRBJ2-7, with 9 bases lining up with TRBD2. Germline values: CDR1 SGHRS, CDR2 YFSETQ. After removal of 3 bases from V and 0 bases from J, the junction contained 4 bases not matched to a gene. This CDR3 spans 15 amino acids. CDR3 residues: CASSSSGGNSYEQYF. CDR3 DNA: TGCGCCAGCAGCTCAAGCGGGGGGAACTCCTACGAGCAGTACTTC.

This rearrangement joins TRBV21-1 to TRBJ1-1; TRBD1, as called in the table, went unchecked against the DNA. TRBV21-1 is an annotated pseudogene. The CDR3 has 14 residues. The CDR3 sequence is CASSSLTRNTEAFF. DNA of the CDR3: TGTGCCAGCAGCTCCCTGACAAGGAACACTGAAGCTTTCTTT.

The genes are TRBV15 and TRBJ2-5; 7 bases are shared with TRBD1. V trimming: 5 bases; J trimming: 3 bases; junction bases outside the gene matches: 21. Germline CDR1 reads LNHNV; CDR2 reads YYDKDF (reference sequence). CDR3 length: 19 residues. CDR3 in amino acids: CATSRLRDRIRIGEETQYF. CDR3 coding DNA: TGTGCCACCAGCCGTCTTCGGGACAGAATAAGGATAGGAGAAGAGACCCAGTACTTC.

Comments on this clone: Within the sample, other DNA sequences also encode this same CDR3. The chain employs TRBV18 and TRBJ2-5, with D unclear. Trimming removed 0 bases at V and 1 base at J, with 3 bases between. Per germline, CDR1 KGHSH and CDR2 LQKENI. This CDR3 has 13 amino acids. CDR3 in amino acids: CASSPPSQETQYF. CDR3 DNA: TGTGCCAGCTCACCACCCAGCCAAGAGACCCAGTACTTC.

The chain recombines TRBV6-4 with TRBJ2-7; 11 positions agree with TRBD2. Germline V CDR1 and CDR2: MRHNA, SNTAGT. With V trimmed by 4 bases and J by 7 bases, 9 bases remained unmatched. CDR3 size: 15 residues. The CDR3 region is CASSVRLAGGCEQYF. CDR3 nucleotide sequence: TGTGCCAGCAGTGTAAGGCTAGCGGGAGGATGTGAGCAGTACTTC.

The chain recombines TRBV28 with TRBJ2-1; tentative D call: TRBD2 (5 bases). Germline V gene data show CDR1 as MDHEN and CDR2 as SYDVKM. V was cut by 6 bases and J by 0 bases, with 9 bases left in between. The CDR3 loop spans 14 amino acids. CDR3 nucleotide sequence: TGTGCCAGCAGGGCTGAGGGCTCCTACAATGAGCAGTTCTTC. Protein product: CASRAEGSYNEQFF.

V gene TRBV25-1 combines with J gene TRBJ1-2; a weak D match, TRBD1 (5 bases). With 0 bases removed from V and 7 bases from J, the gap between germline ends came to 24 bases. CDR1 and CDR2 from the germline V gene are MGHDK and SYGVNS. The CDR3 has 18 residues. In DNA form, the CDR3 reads TGTGCCAGCAGTGAATATAACCTGGGGCGAGGGATGTTAAGTGGCTACACCTTC. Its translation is CASSEYNLGRGMLSGYTF.

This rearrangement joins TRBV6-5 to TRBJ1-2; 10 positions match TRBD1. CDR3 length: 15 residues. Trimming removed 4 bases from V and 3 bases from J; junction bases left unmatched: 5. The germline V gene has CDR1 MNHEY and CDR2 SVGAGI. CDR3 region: CASSSRTGGDYGYTF. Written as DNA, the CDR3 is TGTGCCAGCAGTTCCCGGACAGGGGGGGACTATGGCTACACCTTC.

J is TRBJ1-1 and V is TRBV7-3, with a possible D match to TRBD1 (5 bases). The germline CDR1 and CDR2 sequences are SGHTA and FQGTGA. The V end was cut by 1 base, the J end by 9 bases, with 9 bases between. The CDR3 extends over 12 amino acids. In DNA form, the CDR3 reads TGTGCCAGCAGCTTAAATCAGGGAAAAGCTTTCTTT. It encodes CASSLNQGKAFF.

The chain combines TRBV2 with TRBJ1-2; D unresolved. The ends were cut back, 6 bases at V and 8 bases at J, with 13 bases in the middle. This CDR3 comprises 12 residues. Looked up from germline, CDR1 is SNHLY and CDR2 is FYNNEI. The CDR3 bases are TGTGCCAGCAGAGGAGGTTGGCGAGGCTACACCTTC. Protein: CASRGGWRGYTF.

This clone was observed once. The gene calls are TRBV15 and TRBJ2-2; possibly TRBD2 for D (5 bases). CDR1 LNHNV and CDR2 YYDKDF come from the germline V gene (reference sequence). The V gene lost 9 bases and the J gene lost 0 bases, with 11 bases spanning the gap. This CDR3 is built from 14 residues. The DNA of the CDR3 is TGTGCCACTAGAGGCGGGTCGAACACCGGGGAGCTGTTTTTT. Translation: CATRGGSNTGELFF.

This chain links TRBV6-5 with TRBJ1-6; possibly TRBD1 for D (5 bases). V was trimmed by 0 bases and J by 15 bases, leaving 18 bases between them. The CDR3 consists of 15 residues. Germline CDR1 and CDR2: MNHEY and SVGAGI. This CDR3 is CASSYSRDASGFLHF. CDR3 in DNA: TGTGCCAGCAGTTACTCCCGGGACGCCTCCGGTTTCCTCCACTTT.

CDR3 in amino acids: CASSQDLHGELFF. The CDR3 DNA sequence: TGTGCCAGCAGCCAAGATCTCCACGGGGAGCTGTTTTTT. The J gene is TRBJ2-2, the V gene TRBV3-1 (or the pseudogene TRBV3-2); no clear D. The CDR3 runs 13 residues. The V gene lost 0 bases and the J gene lost 7 bases, with 6 bases spanning the gap. Germline V CDR1 and CDR2: LGHDT, YNNKEL (reference sequence).

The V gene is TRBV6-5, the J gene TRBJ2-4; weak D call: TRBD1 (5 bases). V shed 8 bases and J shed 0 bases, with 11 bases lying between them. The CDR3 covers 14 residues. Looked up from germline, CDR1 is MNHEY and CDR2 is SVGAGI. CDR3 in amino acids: CASEDTIAKNIQYF. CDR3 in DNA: TGTGCCAGCGAGGACACAATAGCCAAAAACATTCAGTACTTC.

The chain's CDR3 is CASSQIGPSTGYTF. CDR3 sequence (DNA): TGCGCCAGCAGCCAGATTGGCCCCTCGACTGGCTACACCTTC. The rearrangement uses TRBV5-1 and TRBJ1-2; D is uncertain. The V gene lost 4 bases and the J gene lost 7 bases, with 17 bases spanning the gap. Germline CDR1 SGHRS, CDR2 YFSETQ. The CDR3 runs to 14 residues. The full variable domain, rest sourced from reference TRBV5-1 and TRBJ1-2, is KAGVTQTPRYLIKTRGQQVTLSCSPISGHRSVSWYQQTPGQGLQFLFEYFSETQRNKGNFPGRFSGRQFSNSRSEMNVSTLELGDSALYLCASSQIGPSTGYTFGSGTRLTVV.

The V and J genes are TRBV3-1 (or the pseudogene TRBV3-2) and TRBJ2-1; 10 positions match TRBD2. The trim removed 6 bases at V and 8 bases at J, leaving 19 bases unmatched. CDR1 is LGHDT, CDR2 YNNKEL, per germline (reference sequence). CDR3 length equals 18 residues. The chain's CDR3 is CASSYKSAVAGGIDEQFF. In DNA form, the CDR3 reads TGTGCCAGCAGTTATAAATCGGCGGTAGCGGGGGGTATTGATGAGCAGTTCTTC.

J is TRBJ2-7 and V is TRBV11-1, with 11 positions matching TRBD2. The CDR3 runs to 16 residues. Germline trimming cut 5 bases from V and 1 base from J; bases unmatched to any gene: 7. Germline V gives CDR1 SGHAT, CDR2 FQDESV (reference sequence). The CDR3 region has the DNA TGTGCCAGCAGCAAAGTAGGACTAGCGGGTTCCTACGAGCAGTACTTC. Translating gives CASSKVGLAGSYEQYF.

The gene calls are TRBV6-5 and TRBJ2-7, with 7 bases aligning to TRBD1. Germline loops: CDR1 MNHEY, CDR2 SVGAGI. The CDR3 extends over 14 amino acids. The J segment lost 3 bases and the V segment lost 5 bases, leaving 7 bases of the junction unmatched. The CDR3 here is CASSTTGQVYEQYF. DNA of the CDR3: TGTGCCAGCAGTACCACCGGACAGGTCTACGAGCAGTACTTC.

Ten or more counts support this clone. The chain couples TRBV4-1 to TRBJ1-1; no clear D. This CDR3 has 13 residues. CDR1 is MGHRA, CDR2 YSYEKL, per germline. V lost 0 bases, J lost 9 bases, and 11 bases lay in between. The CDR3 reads CASSQDETQKAFF. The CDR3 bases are TGCGCCAGCAGCCAAGATGAGACCCAAAAAGCTTTCTTT.

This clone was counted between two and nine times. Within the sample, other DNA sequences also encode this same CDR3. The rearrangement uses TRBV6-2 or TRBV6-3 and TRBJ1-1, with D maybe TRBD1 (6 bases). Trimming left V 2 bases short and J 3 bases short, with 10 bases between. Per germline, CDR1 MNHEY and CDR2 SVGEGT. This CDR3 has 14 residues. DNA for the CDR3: TGTGCCAGCAGTTACGTGGGGGCTGACACTGAAGCTTTCTTT. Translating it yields CASSYVGADTEAFF.

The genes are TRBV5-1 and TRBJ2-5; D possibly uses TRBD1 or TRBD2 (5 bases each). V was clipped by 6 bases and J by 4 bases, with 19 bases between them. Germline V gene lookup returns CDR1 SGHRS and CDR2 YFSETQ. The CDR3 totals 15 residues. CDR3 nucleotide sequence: TGCGCCAGCACCGACGGGGCAGCTAATTCAGAGACCCAGTACTTC. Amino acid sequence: CASTDGAANSETQYF.

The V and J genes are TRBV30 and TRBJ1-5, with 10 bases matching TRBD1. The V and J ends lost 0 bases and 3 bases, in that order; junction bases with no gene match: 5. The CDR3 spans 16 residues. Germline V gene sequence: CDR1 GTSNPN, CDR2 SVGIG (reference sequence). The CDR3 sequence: CAWSVPGQGINQPQHF. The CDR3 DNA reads TGTGCCTGGAGTGTACCGGGACAGGGGATCAATCAGCCCCAGCATTTT.